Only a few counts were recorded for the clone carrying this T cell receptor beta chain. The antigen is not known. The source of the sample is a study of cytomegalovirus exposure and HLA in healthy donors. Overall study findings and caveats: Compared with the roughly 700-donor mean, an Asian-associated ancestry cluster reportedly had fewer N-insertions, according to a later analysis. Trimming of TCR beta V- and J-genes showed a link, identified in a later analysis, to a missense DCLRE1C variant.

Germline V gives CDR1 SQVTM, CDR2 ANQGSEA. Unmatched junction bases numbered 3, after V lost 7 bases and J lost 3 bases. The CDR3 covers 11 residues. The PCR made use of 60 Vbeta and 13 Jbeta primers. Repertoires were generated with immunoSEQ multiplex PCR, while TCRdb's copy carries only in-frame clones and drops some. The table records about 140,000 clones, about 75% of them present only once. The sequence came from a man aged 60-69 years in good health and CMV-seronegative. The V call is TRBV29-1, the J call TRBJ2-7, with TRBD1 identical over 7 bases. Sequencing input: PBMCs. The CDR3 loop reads CSGGQFYEQYF. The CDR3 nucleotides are TGCAGCGGGGGACAGTTCTACGAGCAGTACTTC.